One sample yielded the 18 T cell receptor beta chains listed below, sequenced in a study of T cells in Graves' hyperthyroidism and ophthalmopathy. It was RNA transcripts that yielded the amplified TCR beta CDR3 regions. A set of HTBI primers served as the primers for a first-round RT-PCR of the TCR CDR3. In TCRdb, the multiplex PCR reads were re-called with MiXCR into one record per CDR3 protein. The table shows roughly 98,000 distinct CDR3 sequences, with about 40% occurring only once. Sequenced material: peripheral blood or thyroid tissue (not recorded which). The receptors shown here come from a woman aged 25-40 years with Graves' hyperthyroidism.

About this clonotype: An end of the junction does not agree with germline; a read error may underlie this. The chain is built from TRBV7-3 and TRBJ1-1, with TRBD1 matching 8 bases. The length of the CDR3 is 13 residues. The germline gives CDR1 SGHTA, CDR2 FQGTGA. In DNA, the CDR3 is TGTGCCAGCAGCGTCGCGGGGGGACAGGAAGCTTCCTTT. This gives the protein CASSVAGGQEASF.

This clonotype was picked up a small number of times. The chain links TRBV25-1 to TRBJ1-6, with a weak D call TRBD1 (6 bases). V was trimmed by 4 bases and J by 0 bases, leaving 13 bases between them. Looked up from germline, CDR1 is MGHDK and CDR2 is SYGVNS. The CDR3 extends over 17 amino acids. The CDR3 sequence is CASSAIGTLSYNSPLHF. The CDR3 nucleotides are TGTGCCAGCAGTGCCATTGGGACACTCTCCTATAATTCACCCCTCCACTTT. Full variable domain (outside the CDR3, taken from reference TRBV25-1 and TRBJ1-6): EADIYQTPRYLVIGTGKKITLECSQTMGHDKMYWYQQDPGMELHLIHYSYGVNSTEKGDLSSESTVSRIRTEHFPLTLESARPSHTSQYLCASSAIGTLSYNSPLHFGNGTRLTVT.

The chain recombines TRBV4-1 with TRBJ2-5; 11 positions match TRBD2. In germline, CDR1 is MGHRA, CDR2 YSYEKL. V gave up 2 bases and J gave up 1 base; unmatched junction bases: 6. The CDR3 spans 17 residues. As DNA, the CDR3 is TGCGCCAGCAGCCAACGGGAGGGACTAGCGGTCCAAGAGACCCAGTACTTC. It specifies CASSQREGLAVQETQYF.

This chain connects TRBV14 to TRBJ2-2, with 7 nucleotides matching TRBD2. The germline gives CDR1 SGHDN, CDR2 FVKESK. The junction had 0 bases not matched to a gene; V was cut back by 4 bases and J by 7 bases. This CDR3 is 12 amino acids long. CDR3 sequence reads: CASSRTSGELFF. DNA of the CDR3: TGTGCCAGCAGCCGGACTAGCGGGGAGCTGTTTTTT.

The chain recombines TRBV7-9 with TRBJ1-5; 7 bases fit TRBD1. Germline loops: CDR1 SEHNR, CDR2 FQNEAQ (reference sequence). There are 15 residues in the CDR3. Trimming at V came to 1 base and at J to 5 bases, leaving 5 bases not matched to a gene. CDR3 residues: CASSLVGGSHQPQHF. The CDR3 DNA sequence: TGTGCCAGCAGCTTAGTAGGGGGCAGCCATCAGCCCCAGCATTTT.

The genes are TRBV24-1 and TRBJ1-1; 7 nucleotides match TRBD1. CDR1 is KGHDR and CDR2 is SFDVKD in the germline V gene. V lost 4 bases and J lost 8; bases outside the gene matches: 6. CDR3 length equals 13 residues. The DNA for the CDR3 is TGTGCCACCAGTGAGGCCGGGACAGACGAAGCTTTCTTT. This translates into CATSEAGTDEAFF.

This clonotype was counted at least ten times. The genes are TRBV2 and TRBJ1-5; D remains unclear. The CDR3 extends over 14 amino acids. CDR1 SNHLY and CDR2 FYNNEI come from the germline V gene. Trimming took off 7 bases at V and 0 bases at J, with 10 bases between the two ends. The CDR3 sequence: CASIGSNSNQPQHF. The CDR3 nucleotides read TGTGCCAGCATAGGCAGTAATAGCAATCAGCCCCAGCATTTT.

At least ten counts were recorded for this clonotype. The chain is built from TRBV5-1 and TRBJ1-1; D is unresolved. This CDR3 comprises 14 residues. V was trimmed by 5 bases and J by 5 bases, leaving 16 bases between them. From germline, CDR1 is SGHRS and CDR2 YFSETQ. This chain's CDR3 is CASRQDDLGTEAFF. CDR3 nucleotide sequence: TGCGCCAGCAGGCAGGATGATTTGGGTACTGAAGCTTTCTTT.

The chain employs TRBV5-5 and TRBJ1-2, with D unresolved. Trimming shortened V by 6 bases and J by 8 bases, and 14 bases separated the two germline ends. This CDR3 has 12 residues. Per the germline V gene, CDR1 is SGHKS and CDR2 is YYEKEE (reference sequence). CDR3: CASNRGSYGYTF. CDR3 nucleotides: TGTGCCAGCAACCGCGGGAGCTACGGCTACACCTTC.

This clonotype was detected many times. The gene calls are TRBV28 and TRBJ1-1; no definite D call. This CDR3 contains 15 residues. Per germline, CDR1 MDHEN and CDR2 SYDVKM. Trimming removed 6 bases from V and 0 bases from J, with 14 bases in between. The chain's CDR3 is CASSRHRVMNTEAFF. CDR3 in DNA: TGTGCCAGCAGCAGACACCGGGTCATGAACACTGAAGCTTTCTTT.

Details on this clonotype: A much more abundant neighbour one base away suggests this may be a read error. J is TRBJ2-3 and V is TRBV7-3; tentatively, D is TRBD1 (5 bases). Trimming shortened V by 2 bases and J by 9 bases, and 15 bases separated the two germline ends. Germline V gene sequence: CDR1 SGHTA, CDR2 FQGTGA. The CDR3 runs 14 residues. The CDR3 here is CASSLGASGETQYF. Written as DNA, the CDR3 is TGTGCCAGCAGCTTAGGGGCCTCTGGTGAAACGCAGTATTTT.

The CDR3 DNA sequence: TGTGCCAGCAGTTACGGGACCCAAAACTATGGCTACACCTTC. Protein: CASSYGTQNYGYTF. The rearrangement uses TRBV6-5 and TRBJ1-2; a possible D gene is TRBD1 (5 bases). Germline CDR1 is MNHEY and CDR2 is SVGAGI. The CDR3 is 14 residues long. V dropped 2 bases and J dropped 2 bases, with 9 bases sitting between them.

At least ten counts were recorded for this clonotype. The CDR3 DNA reads TGTGCCAGCTCACCCGGAGGGTTCGCTTTCTTT. It encodes CASSPGGFAFF. J is TRBJ1-1 and V is TRBV18, with D uncertain. Germline V gene data show CDR1 as KGHSH and CDR2 as LQKENI. Trimming pared 3 bases from V and 11 bases from J, leaving 10 bases between. CDR3 length: 11 residues.

In its sample, this clonotype is medium-sized. CDR3 DNA: TGTGCCAGCAGCGTGGGACTAAACACCGGGGAGCTGTTTTTT. Translated: CASSVGLNTGELFF. V usage is TRBV9 and J usage is TRBJ2-2; 7 bases are shared with TRBD2. V shed 2 bases, J shed 2 bases, and the junction held 0 bases outside the gene matches. CDR3 size: 14 residues. Germline-derived CDR1 and CDR2 are SGDLS and YYNGEE. Full variable domain (rest looked up from reference TRBV9 and TRBJ2-2): DSGVTQTPKHLITATGQRVTLRCSPRSGDLSVYWYQQSLDQGLQFLIQYYNGEERAKGNILERFSAQQFPDLHSELNLSSLELGDSALYFCASSVGLNTGELFFGEGSRLTVL.

This clonotype was counted a few times. The chain links TRBV13 to TRBJ2-6; no reliable D call. The CDR3 is 16 residues long. V was shortened by 8 bases and J by 1 base, with 15 bases between the two germline ends. Germline V CDR1 and CDR2: PRHDT, FYEKMQ (reference sequence). This CDR3 reads CASSLFDLSGANVLTF. DNA of the CDR3: TGTGCCAGCTCACTTTTTGACTTATCTGGGGCCAACGTCCTGACTTTC.

In regard to this clonotype: The CDR3 does not close with the conserved phenylalanine or tryptophan, likely indicating a read error. The chain couples TRBV15 to TRBJ2-3; 12 bases are a match to TRBD2. Germline CDR1 LNHNV, CDR2 YYDKDF (reference sequence). The V and J ends lost 5 bases and 7 bases, in that order; junction bases with no gene match: 10. The length of the CDR3 is 16 residues. In DNA form, the CDR3 reads TGTGCCACCAGCCTAGCGGGAGGGACCGGAGTGAATACGCAGTATCTT. It yields the protein CATSLAGGTGVNTQYL.

On this clonotype itself: A much larger clone is a single base away; this may be a read error. The chain uses TRBV7-2 and TRBJ2-7, with D tentatively TRBD2 (6 bases). This CDR3 has 17 residues. In germline, CDR1 is SGHTA, CDR2 FQGNSA. CDR3 in DNA: TGCGCCAGCGTGGGACGGGGGTCGCCGAGAAGCTCCTACGAGCAGTACTTC. This translates into CASVGRGSPRSSYEQYF. The full variable domain, rest sourced from reference TRBV7-2 and TRBJ2-7, is GAGVSQSPSNKVTEKGKDVELRCDPISGHTALYWYRQSLGQGLEFLIYFQGNSAPDKSGLPSDRFSAERTGGSVSTLTIQRTQQEDSAVYLCASVGRGSPRSSYEQYFGPGTRLTVT.

With regard to this clonotype: A single base separates this from a much larger clone, so it may be a read error. Lacking the conserved final phenylalanine or tryptophan, this CDR3 likely reflects a read error. The chain combines TRBV5-4 with TRBJ2-3, with D possibly called TRBD1 or TRBD2 (5 bases each). The CDR3 consists of 15 residues. The V gene lost 3 bases and the J gene lost 1 base, with 12 bases spanning the gap. Looked up from germline, CDR1 is SGHNT and CDR2 is YYREEE (reference sequence). For the CDR3, the DNA is TGTGCCAGCAGCTGGGGGAACCCAGGCACAGATACGCAGTATCTT. As protein: CASSWGNPGTDTQYL.